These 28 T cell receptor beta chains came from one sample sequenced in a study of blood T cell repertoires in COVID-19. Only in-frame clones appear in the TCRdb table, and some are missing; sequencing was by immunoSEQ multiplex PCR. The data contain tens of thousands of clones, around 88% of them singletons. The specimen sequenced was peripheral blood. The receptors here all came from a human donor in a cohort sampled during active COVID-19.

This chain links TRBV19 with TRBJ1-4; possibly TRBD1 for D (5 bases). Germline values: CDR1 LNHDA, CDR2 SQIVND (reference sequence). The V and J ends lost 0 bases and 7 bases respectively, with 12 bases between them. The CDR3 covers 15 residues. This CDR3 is CASSIEPGRSEKLFF. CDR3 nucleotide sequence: TGTGCCAGTAGTATAGAACCAGGGCGGTCTGAAAAACTGTTTTTT.

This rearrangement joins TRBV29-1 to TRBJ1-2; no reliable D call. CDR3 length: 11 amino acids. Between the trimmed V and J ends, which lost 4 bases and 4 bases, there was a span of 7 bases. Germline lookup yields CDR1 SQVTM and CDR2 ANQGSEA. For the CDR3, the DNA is TGCAGCGTTGGCGAGAGCTATGGCTACACCTTC. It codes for CSVGESYGYTF.

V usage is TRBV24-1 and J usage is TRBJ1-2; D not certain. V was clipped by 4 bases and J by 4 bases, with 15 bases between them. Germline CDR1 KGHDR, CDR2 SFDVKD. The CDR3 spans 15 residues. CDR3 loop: CATSDVSRGSYGYTF. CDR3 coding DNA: TGTGCCACCAGTGACGTGTCCCGAGGCTCCTATGGCTACACCTTC.

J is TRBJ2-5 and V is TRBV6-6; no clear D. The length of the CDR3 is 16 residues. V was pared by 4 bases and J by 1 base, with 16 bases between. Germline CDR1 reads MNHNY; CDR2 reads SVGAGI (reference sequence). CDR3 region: CASSSPGHLTQETQYF. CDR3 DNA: TGTGCCAGCAGTTCCCCCGGTCACCTCACCCAAGAGACCCAGTACTTC.

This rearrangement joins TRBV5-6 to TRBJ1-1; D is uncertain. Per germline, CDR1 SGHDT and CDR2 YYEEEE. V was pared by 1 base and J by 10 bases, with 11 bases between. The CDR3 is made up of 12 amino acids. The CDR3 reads CASSLSGPGAFF. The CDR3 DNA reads TGTGCCAGCAGCTTGTCAGGCCCCGGAGCTTTCTTT.

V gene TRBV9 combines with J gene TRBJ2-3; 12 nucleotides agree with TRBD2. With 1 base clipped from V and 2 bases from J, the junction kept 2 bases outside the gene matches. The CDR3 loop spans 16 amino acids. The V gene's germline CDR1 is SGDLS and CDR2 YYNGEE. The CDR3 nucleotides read TGTGCCAGCAGCGTAACTAGCGGGGGGCTCACAGATACGCAGTATTTT. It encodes CASSVTSGGLTDTQYF.

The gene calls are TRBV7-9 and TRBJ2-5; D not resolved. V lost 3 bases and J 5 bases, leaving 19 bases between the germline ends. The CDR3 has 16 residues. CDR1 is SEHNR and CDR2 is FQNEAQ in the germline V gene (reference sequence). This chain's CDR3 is CASSLTTTIFHETQYF. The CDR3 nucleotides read TGTGCCAGCAGCTTGACAACAACCATCTTTCACGAGACCCAGTACTTC.

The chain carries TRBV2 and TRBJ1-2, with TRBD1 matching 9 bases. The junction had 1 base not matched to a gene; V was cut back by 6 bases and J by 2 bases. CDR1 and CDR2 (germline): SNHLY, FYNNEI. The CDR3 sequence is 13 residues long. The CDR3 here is CASRGQGNYGYTF. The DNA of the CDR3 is TGTGCCAGCAGGGGACAGGGCAACTATGGCTACACCTTC.

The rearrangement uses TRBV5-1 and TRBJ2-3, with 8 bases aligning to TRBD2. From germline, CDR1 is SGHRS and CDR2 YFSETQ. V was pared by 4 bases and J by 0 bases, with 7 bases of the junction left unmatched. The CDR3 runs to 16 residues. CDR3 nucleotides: TGCGCCAGCAGCACCCGGGGGGGTACTAGCACAGATACGCAGTATTTT. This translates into CASSTRGGTSTDTQYF.

The CDR3 here is CASSHAGGRTGELFF. The CDR3 nucleotides read TGCGCCAGCAGCCACGCGGGGGGCAGGACCGGGGAGCTGTTTTTT. The chain combines TRBV4-1 with TRBJ2-2; TRBD2 agrees at 8 bases. J gave up 5 bases and V 3 bases, and 5 bases lay outside the gene matches. Germline CDR1 is MGHRA and CDR2 is YSYEKL. This CDR3 spans 15 amino acids.

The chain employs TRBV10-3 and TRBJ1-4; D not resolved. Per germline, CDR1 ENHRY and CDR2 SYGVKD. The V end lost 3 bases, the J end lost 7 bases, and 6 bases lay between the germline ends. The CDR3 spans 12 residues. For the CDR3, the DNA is TGTGCCATCAGTGACTTTAGTGAAAAACTGTTTTTT. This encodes CAISDFSEKLFF.

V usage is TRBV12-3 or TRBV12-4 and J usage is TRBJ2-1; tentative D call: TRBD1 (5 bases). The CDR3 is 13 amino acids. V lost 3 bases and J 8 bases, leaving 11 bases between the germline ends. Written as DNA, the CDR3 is TGTGCCAGCAGTTTCTTCTGGGGCCATGAGCAGTTCTTC. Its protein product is CASSFFWGHEQFF.

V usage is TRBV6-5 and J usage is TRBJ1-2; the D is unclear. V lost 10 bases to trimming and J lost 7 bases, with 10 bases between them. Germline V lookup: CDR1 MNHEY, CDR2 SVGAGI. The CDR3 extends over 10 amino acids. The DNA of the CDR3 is TGTGCCACCCGGCGGGGTGGCTACACCTTC. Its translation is CATRRGGYTF.

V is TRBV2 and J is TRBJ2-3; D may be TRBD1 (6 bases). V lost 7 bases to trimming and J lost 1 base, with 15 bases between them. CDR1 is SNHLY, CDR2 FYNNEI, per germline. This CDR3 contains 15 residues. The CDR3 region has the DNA TGTGCCAGCACTGTCTGGGGGCGACGCACAGATACGCAGTATTTT. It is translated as CASTVWGRRTDTQYF.

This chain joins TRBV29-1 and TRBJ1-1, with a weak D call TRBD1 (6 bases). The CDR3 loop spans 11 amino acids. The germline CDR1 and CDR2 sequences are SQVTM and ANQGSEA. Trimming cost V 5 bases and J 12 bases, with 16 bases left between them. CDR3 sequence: CSVSDRRGTFF. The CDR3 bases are TGCAGCGTTTCCGACAGGCGTGGGACTTTCTTT.

The CDR3 spells CASHPGLAGVNEQFF. CDR3 bases: TGTGCCAGCCATCCGGGACTAGCGGGGGTCAATGAGCAGTTCTTC. The chain has TRBV9 and TRBJ2-1; 14 nucleotides agree with TRBD2. J gave up 6 bases and V 7 bases, and 6 bases lay outside the gene matches. This CDR3 is 15 amino acids long. Germline values: CDR1 SGDLS, CDR2 YYNGEE. Drawing the rest from reference TRBV9 and TRBJ2-1, the complete variable domain is DSGVTQTPKHLITATGQRVTLRCSPRSGDLSVYWYQQSLDQGLQFLIQYYNGEERAKGNILERFSAQQFPDLHSELNLSSLELGDSALYFCASHPGLAGVNEQFFGPGTRLTVL.

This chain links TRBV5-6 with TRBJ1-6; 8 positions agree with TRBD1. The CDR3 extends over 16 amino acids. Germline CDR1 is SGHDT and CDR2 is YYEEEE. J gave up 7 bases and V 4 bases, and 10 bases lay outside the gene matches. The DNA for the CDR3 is TGTGCCAGCAGCCTCCTATCCGGGACAGGAAATTCACCCCTCCACTTT. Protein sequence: CASSLLSGTGNSPLHF.

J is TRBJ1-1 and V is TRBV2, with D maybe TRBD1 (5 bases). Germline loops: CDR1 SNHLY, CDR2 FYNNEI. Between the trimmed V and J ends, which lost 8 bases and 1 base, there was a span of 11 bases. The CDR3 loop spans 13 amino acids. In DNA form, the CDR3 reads TGTGCCAGCGGGGGGGAACGGAACACTGAAGCTTTCTTT. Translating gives CASGGERNTEAFF. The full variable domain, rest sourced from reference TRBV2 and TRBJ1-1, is EPEVTQTPSHQVTQMGQEVILRCVPISNHLYFYWYRQILGQKVEFLVSFYNNEISEKSEIFDDQFSVERPDGSNFTLKIRSTKLEDSAMYFCASGGERNTEAFFGQGTRLTVV.

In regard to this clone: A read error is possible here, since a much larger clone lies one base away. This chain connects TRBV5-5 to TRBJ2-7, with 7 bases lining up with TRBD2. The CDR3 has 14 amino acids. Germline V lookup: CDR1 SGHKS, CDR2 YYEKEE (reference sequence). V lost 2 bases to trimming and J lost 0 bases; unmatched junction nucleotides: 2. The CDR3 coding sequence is TGTGCCAGCAGCTTCGGGGGGAGCTCCTACGAGCAGTACTTC. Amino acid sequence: CASSFGGSSYEQYF.

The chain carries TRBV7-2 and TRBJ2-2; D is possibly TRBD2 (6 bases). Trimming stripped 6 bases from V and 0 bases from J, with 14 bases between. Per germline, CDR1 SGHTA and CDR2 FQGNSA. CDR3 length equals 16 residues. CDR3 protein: CASRKPGASNTGELFF. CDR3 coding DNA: TGTGCCAGCAGGAAACCGGGAGCCTCGAACACCGGGGAGCTGTTTTTT.

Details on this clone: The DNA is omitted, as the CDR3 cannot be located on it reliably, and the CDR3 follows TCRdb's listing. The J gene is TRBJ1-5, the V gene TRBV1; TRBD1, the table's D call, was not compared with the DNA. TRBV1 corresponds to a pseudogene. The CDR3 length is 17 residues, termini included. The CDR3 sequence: CTSSQWGQGSRFQPQHF.

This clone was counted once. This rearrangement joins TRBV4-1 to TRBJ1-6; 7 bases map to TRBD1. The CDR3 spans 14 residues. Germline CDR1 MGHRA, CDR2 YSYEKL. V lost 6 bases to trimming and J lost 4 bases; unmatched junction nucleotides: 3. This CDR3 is CASRSGQYNSPLHF. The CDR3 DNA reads TGCGCCAGCAGGTCGGGACAGTATAATTCACCCCTCCACTTT.

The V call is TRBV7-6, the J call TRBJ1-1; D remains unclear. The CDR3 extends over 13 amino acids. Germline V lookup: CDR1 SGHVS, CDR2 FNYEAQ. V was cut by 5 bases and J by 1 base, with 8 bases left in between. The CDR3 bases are TGTGCCAGCAGCCCGAGGGAGAACACTGAAGCTTTCTTT. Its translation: CASSPRENTEAFF. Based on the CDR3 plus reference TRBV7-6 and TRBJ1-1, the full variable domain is GAGVSQSPRYKVTKRGQDVALRCDPISGHVSLYWYRQALGQGPEFLTYFNYEAQQDKSGLPNDRFSAERPEGSISTLTIQRTEQRDSAMYRCASSPRENTEAFFGQGTRLTVV.

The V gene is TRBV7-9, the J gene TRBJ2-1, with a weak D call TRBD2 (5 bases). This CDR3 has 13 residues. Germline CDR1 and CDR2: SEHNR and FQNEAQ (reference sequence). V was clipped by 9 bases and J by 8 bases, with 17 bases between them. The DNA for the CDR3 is TGTGCCAGAGGAGGAGAGGGCGCCTATGAGCAGTTCTTC. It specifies CARGGEGAYEQFF.

This chain's CDR3 is CASSPRGQNTEAFF. Written as DNA, the CDR3 is TGTGCCAGCTCACCCCGTGGACAGAACACTGAAGCTTTCTTT. This chain links TRBV18 with TRBJ1-1; D is perhaps TRBD1 (5 bases). The CDR3 extends over 14 amino acids. In germline, CDR1 is KGHSH, CDR2 LQKENI. Trimming removed 3 bases at V and 1 base at J, with 9 bases between. The full variable domain, in which reference TRBV18 and TRBJ1-1 provide the parts outside the CDR3, is NAGVMQNPRHLVRRRGQEARLRCSPMKGHSHVYWYRQLPEEGLKFMVYLQKENIIDESGMPKERFSAEFPKEGPSILRIQQVVRGDSAAYFCASSPRGQNTEAFFGQGTRLTVV.

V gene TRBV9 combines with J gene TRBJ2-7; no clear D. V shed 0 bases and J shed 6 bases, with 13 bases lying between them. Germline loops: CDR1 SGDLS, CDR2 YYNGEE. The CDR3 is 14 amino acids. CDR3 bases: TGTGCCAGCAGCGTAGGGTATGCTTCCGGCGAGCAGTACTTC. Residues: CASSVGYASGEQYF.

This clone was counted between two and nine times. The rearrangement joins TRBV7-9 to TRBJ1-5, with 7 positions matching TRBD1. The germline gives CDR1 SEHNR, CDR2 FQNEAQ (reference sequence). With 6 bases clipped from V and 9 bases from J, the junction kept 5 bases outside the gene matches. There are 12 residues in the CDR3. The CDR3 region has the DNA TGTGCCAGCAGTACAGGGGCAGGGCCCCAGCATTTT. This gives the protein CASSTGAGPQHF.

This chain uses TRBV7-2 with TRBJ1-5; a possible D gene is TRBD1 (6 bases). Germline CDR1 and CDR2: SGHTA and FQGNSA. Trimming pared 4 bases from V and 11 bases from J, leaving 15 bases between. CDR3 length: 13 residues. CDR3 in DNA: TGTGCCAGCAGCTCTGGACAGTACATAGCCCAGCATTTT. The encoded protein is CASSSGQYIAQHF.